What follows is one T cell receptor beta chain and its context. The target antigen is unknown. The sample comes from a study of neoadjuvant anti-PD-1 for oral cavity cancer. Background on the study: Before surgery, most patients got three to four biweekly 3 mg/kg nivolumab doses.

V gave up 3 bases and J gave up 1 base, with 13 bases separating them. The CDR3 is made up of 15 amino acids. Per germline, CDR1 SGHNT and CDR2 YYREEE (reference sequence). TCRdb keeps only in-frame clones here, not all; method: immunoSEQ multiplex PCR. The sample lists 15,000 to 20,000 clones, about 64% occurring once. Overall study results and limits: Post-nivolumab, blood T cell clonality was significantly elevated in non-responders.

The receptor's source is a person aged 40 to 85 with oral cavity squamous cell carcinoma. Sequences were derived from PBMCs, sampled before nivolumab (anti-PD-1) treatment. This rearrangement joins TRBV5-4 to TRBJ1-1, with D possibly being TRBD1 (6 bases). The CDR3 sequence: CASSSALTGNTEAFF. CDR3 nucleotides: TGTGCCAGCAGCTCAGCTCTGACAGGGAACACTGAAGCTTTCTTT.